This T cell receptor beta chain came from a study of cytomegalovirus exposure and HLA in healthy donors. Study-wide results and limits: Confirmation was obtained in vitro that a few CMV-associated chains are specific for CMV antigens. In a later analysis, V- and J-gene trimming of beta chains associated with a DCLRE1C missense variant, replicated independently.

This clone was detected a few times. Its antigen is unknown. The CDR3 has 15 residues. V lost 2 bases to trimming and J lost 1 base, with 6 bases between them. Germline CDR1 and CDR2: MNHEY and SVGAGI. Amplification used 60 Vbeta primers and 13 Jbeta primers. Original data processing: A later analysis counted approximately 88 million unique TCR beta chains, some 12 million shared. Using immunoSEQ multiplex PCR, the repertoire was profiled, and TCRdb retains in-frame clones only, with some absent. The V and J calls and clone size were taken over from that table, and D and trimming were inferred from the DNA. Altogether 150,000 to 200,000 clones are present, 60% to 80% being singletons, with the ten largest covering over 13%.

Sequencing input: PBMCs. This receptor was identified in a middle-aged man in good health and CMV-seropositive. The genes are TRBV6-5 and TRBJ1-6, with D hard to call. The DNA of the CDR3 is TGTGCCAGCAGTTACGAGGGATCCTATAATTCACCCCTCCACTTT. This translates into CASSYEGSYNSPLHF.